This TCR beta chain came from a study of T cell responses to AZD1222 COVID-19 vaccine. Sequenced by immunoSEQ multiplex PCR; TCRdb stores in-frame clones only, minus some. The sample holds some 130,000 clones, 88% seen once. Germline CDR1 and CDR2: MNHNY and SVGAGI (reference sequence). The V gene lost 6 bases and the J gene lost 2 bases, with 26 bases spanning the gap. The CDR3 is 19 amino acids. The sample was peripheral blood, taken on day 0 of MenACWY control vaccination. The chain uses TRBV6-6 and TRBJ1-3; no reliable D call. This TCR came from an adult in good health. The CDR3 region is CASSRRGEGRSSPGNTIYF. The DNA of the CDR3 is TGTGCCAGCAGCCGACGCGGGGAGGGCCGATCGTCCCCTGGAAACACCATATATTTT.